Each of the 27 T cell receptor beta chains below was sequenced from the same sample in a study of cytomegalovirus exposure and HLA in healthy donors. The PCR had 60 Vbeta and 13 Jbeta primers. Assay: immunoSEQ multiplex PCR; the TCRdb copy retains only in-frame clones and omits some. The repertoire includes tens of thousands of clones, about 76% of them detected once, and 9.5% to 13% sits in the top ten. The specimen sequenced was PBMCs. These TCRs come from a male donor in good health and CMV-seropositive.

The chain uses TRBV9 and TRBJ2-5; 7 bases map to TRBD1. J was trimmed by 5 bases and V by 0 bases; bases with no gene match: 7. The CDR3 covers 15 residues. Looked up from germline, CDR1 is SGDLS and CDR2 is YYNGEE. For the CDR3, the DNA is TGTGCCAGCAGCGTAGGGCAGGGGGTCTTGGAGACCCAGTACTTC. Its protein product is CASSVGQGVLETQYF.

This clone was detected only once. V and J are TRBV28 and TRBJ1-2; maybe TRBD1 (6 bases). CDR1 is MDHEN, CDR2 SYDVKM, per germline. The CDR3 is made up of 13 amino acids. Trimming removed 8 bases at V and 4 bases at J, with 14 bases between. Here the CDR3 DNA reads TGTGCCAGCCTGATGACAGGTAGCTATGGCTACACCTTC. Translating it yields CASLMTGSYGYTF.

The rearrangement joins TRBV12-5 to TRBJ1-1; TRBD1 might be the D (5 bases). The CDR3 has 15 residues. From germline, CDR1 is LGHNT and CDR2 FRNRAP. The V and J ends lost 0 bases and 1 base respectively, with 9 bases between them. This CDR3 is CASGLVLGPNTEAFF. CDR3 nucleotide sequence: TGTGCTAGTGGTTTGGTATTGGGGCCGAACACTGAAGCTTTCTTT.

The chain couples TRBV7-9 to TRBJ2-1; 11 nucleotides match TRBD2. Trimming removed 4 bases from V and 2 bases from J; junction bases left unmatched: 4. There are 16 residues in the CDR3. Germline loops: CDR1 SEHNR, CDR2 FQNEAQ (reference sequence). This CDR3 is CASSYSGRAAYNEQFF. As DNA, the CDR3 is TGTGCCAGCAGCTATAGCGGGAGGGCCGCCTACAATGAGCAGTTCTTC.

The rearrangement uses TRBV18 and TRBJ1-1; no definite D call. The germline V and J ends were trimmed by 3 bases and 5 bases, with 4 bases remaining between them. The CDR3 consists of 11 residues. Germline loops: CDR1 KGHSH, CDR2 LQKENI. CDR3 DNA: TGTGCCAGCTCACCCGGGACTGAAGCTTTCTTT. Translation: CASSPGTEAFF.

This sequence joins TRBV15 and TRBJ2-7, with 7 nucleotides matching TRBD2. Germline V lookup: CDR1 LNHNV, CDR2 YYDKDF (reference sequence). With 3 bases clipped from V and 0 bases from J, the junction kept 5 bases outside the gene matches. The CDR3 length is 15 residues. CDR3 amino acids: CATSRESGNSYEQYF. CDR3 in DNA: TGTGCCACCAGCAGGGAGAGCGGGAACTCCTACGAGCAGTACTTC. Full variable domain (rest looked up from reference TRBV15 and TRBJ2-7): DAMVIQNPRYQVTQFGKPVTLSCSQTLNHNVMYWYQQKSSQAPKLLFHYYDKDFNNEADTPDNFQSRRPNTSFCFLDIRSPGLGDTAMYLCATSRESGNSYEQYFGPGTRLTVT.

The V and J genes are TRBV7-9 and TRBJ2-2; 8 bases are shared with TRBD1. The ends lost 2 bases at V and 4 bases at J; junction bases unmatched: 3. The CDR3 length is 15 residues. CDR1 SEHNR and CDR2 FQNEAQ come from the germline V gene (reference sequence). The CDR3 region is CASSLQGASTGELFF. The CDR3 coding sequence is TGTGCCAGCAGCTTACAGGGGGCGAGCACCGGGGAGCTGTTTTTT.

This chain links TRBV27 with TRBJ1-2, with TRBD1 matching over 9 bases. This CDR3 has 14 amino acids. Germline CDR1 is MNHEY and CDR2 is SMNVEV (reference sequence). V lost 4 bases to trimming and J lost 3 bases; unmatched junction nucleotides: 3. CDR3 region: CASSWGQGDYGYTF. The CDR3 bases are TGTGCCAGCAGTTGGGGACAGGGTGACTATGGCTACACCTTC.

This chain links TRBV5-6 with TRBJ1-3, with D unresolved. Germline values: CDR1 SGHDT, CDR2 YYEEEE. The V and J ends lost 3 bases and 2 bases respectively, with 9 bases between them. CDR3 length: 14 residues. The CDR3, as DNA: TGTGCCAGCAGCTGGGGAGTGACTGGAAACACCATATATTTT. Protein product: CASSWGVTGNTIYF.

This clone has only one observation. V gene TRBV4-2 combines with J gene TRBJ1-2; D remains unclear. Looked up from germline, CDR1 is LGHNA and CDR2 is YNFKEQ. CDR3 length: 13 residues. V was cut by 2 bases and J by 2 bases, with 6 bases left in between. The CDR3 bases are TGTGCCAGCAGCCAATCGGGAAACTATGGCTACACCTTC. This codes for CASSQSGNYGYTF.

The rearrangement links TRBV5-1 to TRBJ1-2; the D gene is possibly TRBD1 (6 bases). Trimming stripped 2 bases from V and 6 bases from J, with 14 bases between. Germline V CDR1 and CDR2: SGHRS, YFSETQ. This CDR3 spans 14 amino acids. CDR3 coding DNA: TGCGCCAGCAGCTTTGGGTGGGGGCGAGATGGCTACACCTTC. Protein sequence: CASSFGWGRDGYTF.

This clone was seen a few times. The V gene is TRBV7-6, the J gene TRBJ2-3; 8 positions match TRBD2. CDR1 and CDR2 from the germline V gene are SGHVS and FNYEAQ. The CDR3 is 15 residues long. Trimming removed 1 base from V and 3 bases from J; junction bases left unmatched: 3. CDR3 amino acids: CASSLEASGTDTQYF. Written as DNA, the CDR3 is TGTGCCAGCAGCTTAGAGGCTAGCGGGACAGATACGCAGTATTTT.

This chain links TRBV5-6 with TRBJ2-7; D is unclear. With 0 bases removed from V and 4 bases from J, the gap between germline ends came to 11 bases. CDR3 length equals 14 residues. Germline V gene sequence: CDR1 SGHDT, CDR2 YYEEEE. The CDR3 nucleotides read TGTGCCAGCAGCTTGGGGCAAAACCCATACGAGCAGTACTTC. Translated: CASSLGQNPYEQYF.

Concerning this clone: Its ends do not fully match the called genes, so a read error is possible. The V call is TRBV7-9, the J call TRBJ2-7, with a tentative D call TRBD2 (6 bases). From germline, CDR1 is SEHNR and CDR2 FQNEAQ (reference sequence). The CDR3 contains 16 residues. The CDR3: CSSSLEFGGASYEQYF. The CDR3 DNA reads as TGTTCCAGCAGCTTAGAGTTTGGCGGGGCCTCCTACGAGCAGTACTTC. The whole variable domain, filled in from reference TRBV7-9 and TRBJ2-7, reads DTGVSQNPRHKITKRGQNVTFRCDPISEHNRLYWYRQTLGQGPEFLTYFQNEAQLEKSRLLSDRFSAERPKGSFSTLEIQRTEQGDSAMYLCSSSLEFGGASYEQYFGPGTRLTVT.

This chain uses TRBV5-1 with TRBJ2-2; 8 nucleotides agree with TRBD1. CDR1 is SGHRS, CDR2 YFSETQ, per germline. The CDR3 runs to 17 residues. Trimming at V came to 4 bases and at J to 6 bases, leaving 14 bases not matched to a gene. CDR3 amino acids: CASSTGETGVNAGELFF. The CDR3 DNA follows: TGCGCCAGCAGCACTGGAGAGACAGGGGTTAATGCCGGGGAGCTGTTTTTT.

The chain uses TRBV9 and TRBJ2-3; D not resolved. In germline, CDR1 is SGDLS, CDR2 YYNGEE. Trimming removed 0 bases from V and 5 bases from J, with 7 bases in between. The CDR3 is 13 residues long. The CDR3 loop is CASSVDRGDTQYF. CDR3 DNA: TGTGCCAGCAGCGTAGATAGAGGAGATACGCAGTATTTT.

The CDR3 DNA is TGTGCCAGCAGCCCGACGAGGGCTGGCACAGATACGCAGTATTTT. Protein: CASSPTRAGTDTQYF. The J gene is TRBJ2-3, the V gene TRBV7-9, with D possibly matching TRBD2 (5 bases). V lost 5 bases and J lost 1, with 13 bases in between. CDR1 and CDR2 from the germline V gene are SEHNR and FQNEAQ (reference sequence). This CDR3 is 15 amino acids long.

This clone was counted between two and nine times. The V gene is TRBV6-6, the J gene TRBJ1-1; D is unclear. This CDR3 is built from 11 residues. CDR1 is MNHNY, CDR2 SVGAGI, per germline (reference sequence). V was trimmed by 10 bases and J by 5 bases, leaving 11 bases between them. Written as DNA, the CDR3 is TGTGCCACCGCGGAGGTTACTGAAGCTTTCTTT. Its protein is CATAEVTEAFF.

This clone was counted only a few times. The chain links TRBV7-9 to TRBJ2-7, with TRBD1 matching 9 bases. Trimming cost V 4 bases and J 6 bases; bases outside gene matches: 7. Germline V gives CDR1 SEHNR, CDR2 FQNEAQ (reference sequence). The CDR3 spans 14 residues. The CDR3 DNA reads as TGTGCCAGCAGCTCCTGGACAGGGGTGGTCGAGCAGTACTTC. This sequence encodes CASSSWTGVVEQYF.

The chain links TRBV5-1 to TRBJ2-3, with D perhaps matching TRBD1 (6 bases). The CDR3 extends over 14 amino acids. V lost 4 bases and J lost 0, with 9 bases in between. The germline V gene encodes CDR1 SGHRS and CDR2 YFSETQ. The CDR3 bases are TGCGCCAGCAGCCAGACAGGAAGCACAGATACGCAGTATTTT. This gives the protein CASSQTGSTDTQYF.

The J gene is TRBJ2-7, the V gene TRBV5-1; 7 nucleotides line up with TRBD1. CDR1 is SGHRS and CDR2 is YFSETQ in the germline V gene. V lost 0 bases, J lost 2 bases, and 8 bases stayed unmatched. This CDR3 contains 16 residues. The CDR3 bases are TGCGCCAGCAGCTTGGCCGGCCAGGGGGTCACCTACGAGCAGTACTTC. Amino acids: CASSLAGQGVTYEQYF.

The V call is TRBV5-4, the J call TRBJ1-2; D not certain. The CDR3 sequence is 13 residues long. V lost 1 base and J lost 4, with 8 bases in between. CDR1 is SGHNT and CDR2 is YYREEE in the germline V gene (reference sequence). The CDR3 protein is CASSLRGSYGYTF. CDR3 in DNA: TGTGCCAGCAGCTTGAGAGGGAGCTATGGCTACACCTTC.

The J gene is TRBJ2-5, the V gene TRBV7-2; TRBD1 is a possible D gene (5 bases). CDR1 is SGHTA, CDR2 FQGNSA, per germline. With 2 bases removed from V and 1 base from J, the gap between germline ends came to 11 bases. CDR3 size: 15 residues. This CDR3 is CASSLNWGIQETQYF. The CDR3 DNA sequence: TGTGCCAGCAGCTTAAATTGGGGCATCCAAGAGACCCAGTACTTC. The full variable domain, its missing parts supplied by reference TRBV7-2 and TRBJ2-5, is GAGVSQSPSNKVTEKGKDVELRCDPISGHTALYWYRQSLGQGLEFLIYFQGNSAPDKSGLPSDRFSAERTGGSVSTLTIQRTQQEDSAVYLCASSLNWGIQETQYFGPGTRLLVL.

A single count supports this clone. The chain carries TRBV7-3 and TRBJ2-1, with a possible D match to TRBD2 (5 bases). The CDR3 consists of 12 residues. Germline V gene data show CDR1 as SGHTA and CDR2 as FQGTGA. V lost 2 bases to trimming and J lost 10 bases, with 9 bases between them. CDR3: CASSLGRGEQFF. The CDR3 DNA follows: TGTGCCAGCAGCTTAGGCCGAGGGGAGCAGTTCTTC.

This clone was picked up a small number of times. V usage is TRBV4-1 and J usage is TRBJ2-7; 9 nucleotides agree with TRBD2. The CDR3 is 16 residues long. V gave up 6 bases and J gave up 3 bases; unmatched junction bases: 12. Germline CDR1 is MGHRA and CDR2 is YSYEKL. The CDR3 DNA reads as TGCGCCAGCAGTCATCCTAGCGGGGTAGGCCTCTACGAGCAGTACTTC. Encoded protein: CASSHPSGVGLYEQYF.

The chain links TRBV18 to TRBJ2-5, with TRBD2 matching 10 bases. CDR3 length equals 14 residues. J lost 5 bases, V lost 0 bases, and 0 bases had no gene match. Germline CDR1 is KGHSH and CDR2 is LQKENI. The CDR3 nucleotides are TGTGCCAGCTCACCACCGACTAGCGGGGAGACCCAGTACTTC. Amino acid sequence: CASSPPTSGETQYF.

This clone has just one count. The genes are TRBV6-4 and TRBJ2-6; D unresolved. V was cut by 4 bases and J by 0 bases, with 7 bases left in between. In germline, CDR1 is MRHNA, CDR2 SNTAGT. The CDR3 has 15 amino acids. The CDR3: CASSAVHSGANVLTF. CDR3 nucleotide sequence: TGTGCCAGCAGTGCGGTCCACTCTGGGGCCAACGTCCTGACTTTC.